Listed here is a single T cell receptor beta chain. Between the trimmed V and J ends, which lost 2 bases and 4 bases, there was a span of 9 bases. This CDR3 comprises 14 residues. CDR1 is KGHSH and CDR2 is LQKENI in the germline V gene. The data were taken from a study of control samples from healthy donors and cancer patients. Libraries were prepared by immunoSEQ multiplex PCR; TCRdb keeps only in-frame clonotypes and omits some of them. The table records 70,000 to 85,000 clones, roughly 84% of them present only once. The specimen was PBMCs. The chain combines TRBV18 with TRBJ1-5; the D gene is possibly TRBD1 (6 bases). The sequence came from a man aged 55 to 70 with head and neck cancer. CDR3 region: CASSPYGQNQPQHF. CDR3 bases: TGTGCCAGCTCACCATACGGACAGAATCAGCCCCAGCATTTT.